This entry is about one TCR beta chain. The CDR3 has 15 amino acids. V lost 0 bases, J lost 1 base, and 9 bases lay in between. Germline CDR1 LGHNA, CDR2 YSLEER. These data belong to a study of OX40 agonist ivuxolimab in advanced cancers. Across the study: It was ivuxolimab, an agonistic anti-OX40 (CD134) antibody, that patients were treated with. The dose of intravenous ivuxolimab that patients received every 2 weeks ranged from 0.01 to 10 mg/kg. Participants averaged about 66 years of age (range roughly 23 to 85) and were around 80% male.

Generated by immunoSEQ multiplex PCR, the TCRdb table keeps only in-frame clones and is missing some. Altogether about 150,000 clones are present, 85% to 95% being singletons, with the ten largest covering approximately 1%. The chain recombines TRBV4-3 with TRBJ1-1, with D unresolved. The origin of this receptor is an adult with an advanced solid tumor such as melanoma, head and neck, liver or kidney cancer. The sample was CD4+ or CD8+ T cells sorted from blood, taken in a trial of the OX40 agonist ivuxolimab. In DNA form, the CDR3 reads TGCGCCAGCAGCCAAGATGCCAGCCAGAACACTGAAGCTTTCTTT. Amino acids: CASSQDASQNTEAFF.